This entry lists 13 T cell receptor beta chains sequenced from one sample in a study of blood T cells in healthy people across ages. Together with a sample-barcoded 5' primer, a J-beta primer mix was included in a second PCR lasting about 7 to 12 cycles. A single record per CDR3 protein comes from TCRdb applying MiXCR to the 5' RACE reads. Of 1.4 million or so distinct CDR3 sequences listed, 42% were seen once; the top ten hold around 4%. The sequenced material came from blood. All receptors derive from a woman younger than 35 in good health.

The chain uses TRBV29-1 and TRBJ2-3; TRBD2 matches 8 bases. Germline trimming cut 6 bases from V and 3 bases from J; bases unmatched to any gene: 8. This CDR3 spans 14 amino acids. Germline CDR1 and CDR2: SQVTM and ANQGSEA. CDR3 bases: TGCAGCGTCCCCGCCGGGACTAGGACAGATACGCAGTATTTT. This codes for CSVPAGTRTDTQYF.

The chain has TRBV5-1 and TRBJ1-2; D is ambiguous. Germline CDR1 and CDR2: SGHRS and YFSETQ. Between the trimmed V and J ends, which lost 7 bases and 2 bases, there was a span of 15 bases. The CDR3 consists of 14 residues. The CDR3 DNA reads TGCGCCAGCGGCCCCGATGGACGGAACTATGGCTACACCTTC. Translation gives CASGPDGRNYGYTF.

This clonotype was observed at least ten times. The CDR3 region has the DNA TGTGCCAGCAGTTTAAACCGGGCAAACTATGGCTACACCTTC. This gives the protein CASSLNRANYGYTF. The J gene is TRBJ1-2, the V gene TRBV27; no clear D gene. The V gene's germline CDR1 is MNHEY and CDR2 SMNVEV (reference sequence). Trimming took off 2 bases at V and 2 bases at J, with 9 bases between the two ends. This CDR3 comprises 14 residues.

This clonotype was seen a handful of times. The chain recombines TRBV3-1 with TRBJ2-3, with 8 bases identical to TRBD1. Germline V gene sequence: CDR1 LGHDT, CDR2 YNNKEL (reference sequence). J was trimmed by 2 bases and V by 5 bases; bases with no gene match: 9. The CDR3 totals 16 residues. CDR3 coding DNA: TGTGCCAGCAGCAAGGGGACAGGACTCAACACAGATACGCAGTATTTT. Translation: CASSKGTGLNTDTQYF.

This clonotype has just a few counts. The chain employs TRBV7-3 and TRBJ2-1, with unresolved D. V lost 5 bases and J lost 0, with 11 bases in between. The CDR3 consists of 15 residues. Germline V gene data show CDR1 as SGHTA and CDR2 as FQGTGA. The CDR3 coding sequence is TGTGCCAGCAGCCCCGGGTTGATCTCCTACAATGAGCAGTTCTTC. This translates into CASSPGLISYNEQFF.

Only one count was recorded for this clonotype. V is TRBV20-1 and J is TRBJ1-1; D is possibly TRBD1 (5 bases). This CDR3 contains 14 residues. Germline CDR1 DFQATT, CDR2 SNEGSKA (reference sequence). The V end lost 4 bases, the J end lost 1 base, and 13 bases lay between the germline ends. The CDR3 spells CSATDIRGNTEAFF. The DNA for the CDR3 is TGCAGTGCTACGGACATAAGAGGGAACACTGAAGCTTTCTTT.

The chain employs TRBV9 and TRBJ1-1; D gene unclear. CDR3 length: 16 residues. Looked up from germline, CDR1 is SGDLS and CDR2 is YYNGEE. Trimming removed 0 bases at V and 1 base at J, with 13 bases between. CDR3 sequence (DNA): TGTGCCAGCAGCGTAGTCTCCGGGGTCGCGAACACTGAAGCTTTCTTT. This encodes CASSVVSGVANTEAFF.

The chain combines TRBV27 with TRBJ1-1, with D unresolved. There are 14 residues in the CDR3. V dropped 9 bases and J dropped 1 base, with 15 bases sitting between them. The germline V gene encodes CDR1 MNHEY and CDR2 SMNVEV (reference sequence). The CDR3 nucleotides are TGTGCCAGTAGGCCGATTGTCGGGAACACTGAAGCTTTCTTT. It is translated as CASRPIVGNTEAFF.

V usage is TRBV27 and J usage is TRBJ1-1; the D is unclear. Deletions cut 10 bases from V and 4 bases from J, with 10 bases between. The V gene's germline CDR1 is MNHEY and CDR2 SMNVEV (reference sequence). CDR3 length: 11 amino acids. This CDR3 reads CATVGATEAFF. In DNA, the CDR3 is TGTGCCACAGTTGGAGCCACTGAAGCTTTCTTT.

This sequence joins TRBV11-2 and TRBJ2-7; the D is unclear. Deletions cut 8 bases from V and 4 bases from J, with 18 bases between. Per the germline V gene, CDR1 is SGHAT and CDR2 is FQNNGV. This CDR3 comprises 14 residues. DNA of the CDR3: TGTGCCAGCCGCGCTCTGACTCACCCTTACGAGCAGTACTTC. Its translation: CASRALTHPYEQYF.

A few counts support this clonotype. J is TRBJ2-5 and V is TRBV20-1; D possibly corresponds to TRBD2 (6 bases). CDR3 length: 15 amino acids. CDR1 is DFQATT and CDR2 is SNEGSKA in the germline V gene (reference sequence). Trimming removed 1 base from V and 3 bases from J, with 15 bases in between. CDR3 in DNA: TGCAGTGCTAGAGGATCCGGGGACTTCAAAGAGACCCAGTACTTC. Amino acid sequence: CSARGSGDFKETQYF.

The CDR3 is CATSKTGGVYGYTF. As DNA, the CDR3 is TGTGCCACCAGCAAGACAGGGGGGGTCTATGGCTACACCTTC. This chain uses TRBV15 with TRBJ1-2, with TRBD1 matching 9 bases. This CDR3 is 14 amino acids long. V trimming: 4 bases; J trimming: 4 bases; junction bases outside the gene matches: 4. Per germline, CDR1 LNHNV and CDR2 YYDKDF (reference sequence).

This chain uses TRBV13 with TRBJ2-7; D may be TRBD2 (6 bases). The ends were cut back, 4 bases at V and 2 bases at J, with 15 bases in the middle. Per the germline V gene, CDR1 is PRHDT and CDR2 is FYEKMQ (reference sequence). This CDR3 has 15 amino acids. CDR3 sequence: CASSSWGVGAYEQYF. The CDR3 DNA follows: TGTGCCAGCAGCTCCTGGGGGGTAGGGGCCTACGAGCAGTACTTC.